The next 16 T cell receptor beta chains were all read from a single sample in a study of OX40 agonist ivuxolimab in advanced cancers. Sequencing used immunoSEQ multiplex PCR; TCRdb keeps in-frame clones, though not all of them. The table shows about 120,000 clones, with over 85% occurring only once. The sequencing used CD4+ or CD8+ T cells sorted from blood, collected in a trial of the OX40 agonist ivuxolimab. The receptors derive from an adult with an advanced solid tumor such as melanoma, head and neck, liver or kidney cancer.

This chain connects TRBV29-1 to TRBJ2-5; D possibly corresponds to TRBD2 (6 bases). This CDR3 contains 12 residues. CDR1 and CDR2 (germline): SQVTM, ANQGSEA. The V and J ends lost 7 bases and 5 bases respectively, with 14 bases between them. The CDR3 DNA reads TGCAGCGCGTTGGAGGGGAGCGAGACCCAGTACTTC. This gives the protein CSALEGSETQYF.

The genes are TRBV18 and TRBJ2-1; weak D call: TRBD1 (7 bases). The CDR3 extends over 17 amino acids. The germline gives CDR1 KGHSH, CDR2 LQKENI. Trimming removed 2 bases from V and 5 bases from J, with 19 bases in between. CDR3 protein: CASSPRSTGGQNNEQFF. The DNA of the CDR3 is TGTGCCAGCTCACCAAGGTCCACCGGGGGACAGAACAATGAGCAGTTCTTC. The full variable domain, rest sourced from reference TRBV18 and TRBJ2-1, is NAGVMQNPRHLVRRRGQEARLRCSPMKGHSHVYWYRQLPEEGLKFMVYLQKENIIDESGMPKERFSAEFPKEGPSILRIQQVVRGDSAAYFCASSPRSTGGQNNEQFFGPGTRLTVL.

For this clone: The sample holds other DNA sequences that translate to the same CDR3. The V and J genes are TRBV7-3 and TRBJ2-2; D is possibly TRBD2 (5 bases). This CDR3 comprises 15 residues. The V end lost 2 bases, the J end lost 5 bases, and 12 bases lay between the germline ends. The V gene's germline CDR1 is SGHTA and CDR2 FQGTGA. CDR3 nucleotide sequence: TGTGCCAGCAGCTTAGAGGGATTGGGGACCGGGGAGCTGTTTTTT. The encoded protein is CASSLEGLGTGELFF.

The chain carries TRBV7-2 and TRBJ2-1, with 9 nucleotides matching TRBD2. There are 15 residues in the CDR3. The germline V gene has CDR1 SGHTA and CDR2 FQGNSA. The ends lost 1 base at V and 6 bases at J; junction bases unmatched: 4. The CDR3 region has the DNA TGTGCCAGCAGCTTAGGGACTAGCGTAACCAATGAGCAGTTCTTC. Its translation: CASSLGTSVTNEQFF. The variable domain in full, with the rest retrieved from reference TRBV7-2 and TRBJ2-1, is GAGVSQSPSNKVTEKGKDVELRCDPISGHTALYWYRQSLGQGLEFLIYFQGNSAPDKSGLPSDRFSAERTGGSVSTLTIQRTQQEDSAVYLCASSLGTSVTNEQFFGPGTRLTVL.

Of note for this clone: Relative to the germline gene, one junction end is altered; a read error may explain this. The chain links TRBV27 to TRBJ1-4; a possible D gene is TRBD1 (5 bases). This CDR3 is 17 amino acids long. Per germline, CDR1 MNHEY and CDR2 SMNVEV (reference sequence). The CDR3 reads CASSLRGPRATNEKLFF. The CDR3 DNA follows: TGTGCCAGCAGTTTAAGGGGTCCCCGGGCAACGAATGAAAAACTGTTTTTT. Based on the CDR3 plus reference TRBV27 and TRBJ1-4, the full variable domain is EAQVTQNPRYLITVTGKKLTVTCSQNMNHEYMSWYRQDPGLGLRQIYYSMNVEVTDKGDVPEGYKVSRKEKRNFPLILESPSPNQTSLYFCASSLRGPRATNEKLFFGSGTQLSVL.

The chain uses TRBV6-1 and TRBJ2-1; 10 nucleotides agree with TRBD1. Germline CDR1 is MNHNS and CDR2 is SASEGT. V shed 6 bases and J 2 bases; nucleotides not matched to a gene: 4. This CDR3 is built from 15 residues. The DNA of the CDR3 is TGTGCCAGCAGGGGGACAGGGGTGACCTACAATGAGCAGTTCTTC. Its protein product is CASRGTGVTYNEQFF.

Only one count was recorded for this clone. V usage is TRBV23-1 and J usage is TRBJ1-5; D is uncertain. TRBV23-1 is noted as an ORF with a role that remains uncertain. The length of the CDR3 is 16 residues. V lost 0 bases and J 9 bases, leaving 18 bases between the germline ends. CDR3 nucleotides: TGCGCCAGCAGTCAATCTGCTCCAGGTCTCCCTCCGCCCCAGCATTTT. Protein product: CASSQSAPGLPPPQHF.

Here the CDR3 DNA reads TGTGCCAGCAGTGAAGAGTTGGCTAGCGGAGTAAGCACAGATACGCAGTATTTT. It encodes CASSEELASGVSTDTQYF. This chain joins TRBV6-1 and TRBJ2-3, with 7 nucleotides matching TRBD2. CDR3 length: 18 amino acids. CDR1 and CDR2 (germline): MNHNS, SASEGT. The V and J ends lost 1 base and 0 bases, in that order; junction bases with no gene match: 10.

V usage is TRBV6-6 and J usage is TRBJ1-1; the D is unclear. The V and J ends lost 6 bases and 1 base respectively, with 9 bases between them. The CDR3 runs to 13 residues. Germline loops: CDR1 MNHNY, CDR2 SVGAGI (reference sequence). The CDR3 DNA reads TGTGCCAGCAGGGGAGGTGGGAACACTGAAGCTTTCTTT. Translating it yields CASRGGGNTEAFF.

This chain connects TRBV18 to TRBJ2-7, with a possible D match to TRBD1 (5 bases). The V end lost 4 bases, the J end lost 4 bases, and 11 bases lay between the germline ends. The germline CDR1 and CDR2 sequences are KGHSH and LQKENI. This CDR3 spans 13 amino acids. DNA of the CDR3: TGTGCCAGCTCACTAGACCAGGGATACGAGCAGTACTTC. Translating gives CASSLDQGYEQYF. Full variable domain (outside the CDR3, taken from reference TRBV18 and TRBJ2-7): NAGVMQNPRHLVRRRGQEARLRCSPMKGHSHVYWYRQLPEEGLKFMVYLQKENIIDESGMPKERFSAEFPKEGPSILRIQQVVRGDSAAYFCASSLDQGYEQYFGPGTRLTVT.

The V gene is TRBV9, the J gene TRBJ2-1, with TRBD2 as a possible D gene (5 bases). Germline V CDR1 and CDR2: SGDLS, YYNGEE. Trimming pared 4 bases from V and 2 bases from J, leaving 13 bases between. The CDR3 spans 15 residues. This CDR3 is CASSPALEAYNEQFF. The CDR3 region has the DNA TGTGCCAGCAGCCCCGCCCTGGAGGCCTACAATGAGCAGTTCTTC. Complete variable domain (other parts from reference TRBV9 and TRBJ2-1): DSGVTQTPKHLITATGQRVTLRCSPRSGDLSVYWYQQSLDQGLQFLIQYYNGEERAKGNILERFSAQQFPDLHSELNLSSLELGDSALYFCASSPALEAYNEQFFGPGTRLTVL.

The V and J genes are TRBV2 and TRBJ1-4; no firm D call. The CDR3 length is 14 residues. Germline CDR1 SNHLY, CDR2 FYNNEI. The V end was cut by 4 bases, the J end by 7 bases, with 13 bases between. CDR3 sequence reads: CASSVGRISEKLFF. The CDR3 DNA follows: TGTGCCAGCAGTGTTGGCAGAATAAGTGAAAAACTGTTTTTT. Supplemented by reference TRBV2 and TRBJ1-4, the full variable domain reads EPEVTQTPSHQVTQMGQEVILRCVPISNHLYFYWYRQILGQKVEFLVSFYNNEISEKSEIFDDQFSVERPDGSNFTLKIRSTKLEDSAMYFCASSVGRISEKLFFGSGTQLSVL.

The chain joins TRBV6-1 to TRBJ2-7; TRBD1 matches 8 bases. The CDR3 totals 13 residues. Germline values: CDR1 MNHNS, CDR2 SASEGT. The junction had 3 bases not matched to a gene; V was cut back by 6 bases and J by 2 bases. Here the CDR3 DNA reads TGTGCCAGCAGGGACAGGGAACCCTACGAGCAGTACTTC. Translated: CASRDREPYEQYF.

This chain links TRBV5-1 with TRBJ2-2; D might be TRBD1 (5 bases). Germline CDR1 reads SGHRS; CDR2 reads YFSETQ. This CDR3 spans 15 amino acids. The V gene lost 1 base and the J gene lost 0 bases, with 7 bases spanning the gap. The DNA for the CDR3 is TGCGCCAGCAGCTTGCCAGGGACGAACACCGGGGAGCTGTTTTTT. This translates into CASSLPGTNTGELFF.

The rearrangement links TRBV11-3 to TRBJ1-4; 8 bases match TRBD1. The CDR3 runs 17 residues. The ends lost 2 bases at V and 7 bases at J; junction bases unmatched: 12. CDR1 is SGHNT, CDR2 YENEEA, per germline. The CDR3 DNA sequence: TGTGCCAGCAGCTTACGGACAGGGCGGGATCTCTGTGAAAAACTGTTTTTT. It is translated as CASSLRTGRDLCEKLFF. Filled out from reference TRBV11-3 and TRBJ1-4, the complete variable domain reads EAGVVQSPRYKIIEKKQPVAFWCNPISGHNTLYWYLQNLGQGPELLIRYENEEAVDDSQLPKDRFSAERLKGVDSTLKIQPAELGDSAVYLCASSLRTGRDLCEKLFFGSGTQLSVL.

CDR3 nucleotides: TGTGCTAGTGGTTTGGGGCACGACACTGAAGCTTTCTTT. Amino acids: CASGLGHDTEAFF. This sequence joins TRBV12-5 and TRBJ1-1; no firm D call. Trimming pared 1 base from V and 3 bases from J, leaving 6 bases between. CDR3 length: 13 residues. CDR1 and CDR2 (germline): LGHNT, FRNRAP.